One sample yielded the 21 T cell receptor beta chains listed below, sequenced in a study of blood T cell repertoires in COVID-19. Data came from immunoSEQ multiplex PCR; TCRdb stores just in-frame clones and leaves some out. The table includes about 180,000 clones, approximately 90% detected once. Material: peripheral blood. The origin of the receptors is a woman in her twenties or thirties with acute or convalescent COVID-19.

This chain joins TRBV5-1 and TRBJ2-1; 10 nucleotides match TRBD2. CDR3 size: 15 residues. Germline trimming cut 4 bases from V and 7 bases from J; bases unmatched to any gene: 8. CDR1 is SGHRS, CDR2 YFSETQ, per germline. CDR3 DNA sequence: TGCGCCAGCAGCCCCCCAGCGGGAGGGCTGAATGAGCAGTTCTTC. Encoded protein: CASSPPAGGLNEQFF. Combining the CDR3 with reference TRBV5-1 and TRBJ2-1 gives the whole variable domain KAGVTQTPRYLIKTRGQQVTLSCSPISGHRSVSWYQQTPGQGLQFLFEYFSETQRNKGNFPGRFSGRQFSNSRSEMNVSTLELGDSALYLCASSPPAGGLNEQFFGPGTRLTVL.

Comments on this clone: Distinct nucleotide sequences in the sample also encode this CDR3. The chain carries TRBV7-9 and TRBJ2-7; no clear D gene. Trimming stripped 4 bases from V and 2 bases from J, with 3 bases between. Looked up from germline, CDR1 is SEHNR and CDR2 is FQNEAQ (reference sequence). CDR3 length: 11 residues. CDR3 sequence reads: CASSSTYEQYF. Written as DNA, the CDR3 is TGTGCCAGCAGCTCAACCTACGAGCAGTACTTC.

Notes on this clone: One end of the junction is discordant with germline, which a read error may explain. The J gene is TRBJ1-2, the V gene TRBV7-9; 10 bases fit TRBD1. Germline V gene lookup returns CDR1 SEHNR and CDR2 FQNEAQ (reference sequence). The CDR3 runs 12 residues. In nucleotides, the CDR3 is TGTGCCAGCAGCTTGCTGACAGGGGGCTACCTCTTC. It encodes CASSLLTGGYLF.

The chain is built from TRBV9 and TRBJ1-2, with a tentative D call TRBD1 (5 bases). Between the trimmed V and J ends, which lost 2 bases and 7 bases, there was a span of 12 bases. CDR3 length: 13 residues. The germline V gene encodes CDR1 SGDLS and CDR2 YYNGEE. CDR3 in DNA: TGTGCCAGCAGCGTGGCAGGGCAGAGTGGCTACACCTTC. Its translation is CASSVAGQSGYTF.

This sequence joins TRBV28 and TRBJ1-6; D remains ambiguous. This CDR3 contains 16 residues. CDR1 is MDHEN and CDR2 is SYDVKM in the germline V gene. V was shortened by 5 bases and J by 9 bases, with 20 bases between the two germline ends. The chain's CDR3 is CASSPAFSGFVSPLHF. The CDR3 coding sequence is TGTGCCAGCAGTCCAGCCTTTTCAGGTTTTGTTTCACCCCTCCACTTT.

The rearrangement joins TRBV20-1 to TRBJ2-7; 7 nucleotides match TRBD2. CDR1 is DFQATT and CDR2 is SNEGSKA in the germline V gene (reference sequence). The CDR3 contains 12 residues. V shed 3 bases and J 7 bases; nucleotides not matched to a gene: 6. The CDR3 region is CSASAGAREQYF. CDR3 DNA: TGCAGTGCTAGTGCGGGAGCTCGGGAGCAGTACTTC.

J is TRBJ1-2 and V is TRBV2; the D gene is possibly TRBD1 (5 bases). The V and J ends lost 7 bases and 7 bases respectively, with 13 bases between them. The germline V gene has CDR1 SNHLY and CDR2 FYNNEI. The CDR3 covers 12 residues. The CDR3 DNA reads TGTGCCAGCACCGGGGGGGGGTTTGGCTACACCTTC. Translated: CASTGGGFGYTF.

The J gene is TRBJ2-1, the V gene TRBV6-1; TRBD2 matches at 8 bases. V shed 1 base, J shed 5 bases, and the junction held 4 bases outside the gene matches. The V gene's germline CDR1 is MNHNS and CDR2 SASEGT. The CDR3 is 15 residues long. CDR3 nucleotide sequence: TGTGCCAGCAGTGAAGGGGTAGCGGGAAACAATGAGCAGTTCTTC. Protein product: CASSEGVAGNNEQFF.

The rearrangement joins TRBV19 to TRBJ2-1, with 13 bases fitting TRBD2. Germline V CDR1 and CDR2: LNHDA, SQIVND (reference sequence). The CDR3 runs 14 residues. Unmatched junction bases numbered 2, after V lost 8 bases and J lost 4 bases. CDR3 nucleotide sequence: TGTGCCAGTTCACTAGCGGGAGGGTACAATGAGCAGTTCTTC. Residues: CASSLAGGYNEQFF.

The V gene is TRBV24-1, the J gene TRBJ2-5; 11 bases are a match to TRBD2. Germline V gene sequence: CDR1 KGHDR, CDR2 SFDVKD. The CDR3 spans 16 residues. With V trimmed by 4 bases and J by 3 bases, 6 bases remained unmatched. CDR3 amino acids: CATSDISGRAEETQYF. Here the CDR3 DNA reads TGTGCCACCAGTGACATTAGCGGGAGGGCTGAAGAGACCCAGTACTTC.

The chain carries TRBV2 and TRBJ1-1, with unresolved D. From germline, CDR1 is SNHLY and CDR2 FYNNEI. Between the trimmed V and J ends, which lost 5 bases and 5 bases, there was a span of 12 bases. The CDR3 is 13 residues long. CDR3 amino acids: CASSPLLETEAFF. Here the CDR3 DNA reads TGTGCCAGCAGTCCCCTCTTAGAAACTGAAGCTTTCTTT. The full variable domain, completed using reference TRBV2 and TRBJ1-1, is EPEVTQTPSHQVTQMGQEVILRCVPISNHLYFYWYRQILGQKVEFLVSFYNNEISEKSEIFDDQFSVERPDGSNFTLKIRSTKLEDSAMYFCASSPLLETEAFFGQGTRLTVV.

The chain carries TRBV6-5 and TRBJ2-7; D may be TRBD2 (6 bases). There are 13 residues in the CDR3. Germline V lookup: CDR1 MNHEY, CDR2 SVGAGI. The V end was cut by 6 bases, the J end by 3 bases, with 12 bases between. The DNA of the CDR3 is TGTGCCAGCAGGGTAGCGGAGTACTACGAGCAGTACTTC. This sequence encodes CASRVAEYYEQYF.

The chain employs TRBV18 and TRBJ1-1, with D hard to call. CDR3 length: 12 residues. Trimming took off 5 bases at V and 5 bases at J, with 9 bases between the two ends. In germline, CDR1 is KGHSH, CDR2 LQKENI. CDR3 protein: CASSRSGTEAFF. Written as DNA, the CDR3 is TGTGCCAGCTCAAGGTCAGGTACTGAAGCTTTCTTT.

In its sample, this clone was seen once. The rearrangement joins TRBV3-1 (or the pseudogene TRBV3-2) to TRBJ1-1; possibly TRBD1 for D (5 bases). The V gene's germline CDR1 is LGHDT and CDR2 YNNKEL (reference sequence). Deletions cut 1 base from V and 8 bases from J, with 8 bases between. The CDR3 is 12 residues long. The CDR3 loop is CASSQVGGEAFF. The CDR3 bases are TGTGCCAGCAGCCAAGTGGGGGGGGAAGCTTTCTTT.

The chain has TRBV4-1 and TRBJ2-1; 9 positions agree with TRBD2. Per germline, CDR1 MGHRA and CDR2 YSYEKL. V gave up 1 base and J gave up 5 bases; unmatched junction bases: 9. This CDR3 comprises 17 residues. The CDR3 DNA reads as TGCGCCAGCAGCCAAGGGGTAGAACTAGCGGGTAACAATGAGCAGTTCTTC. Its translation is CASSQGVELAGNNEQFF.

The CDR3 protein is CASSLKGQVSQKLFF. In DNA, the CDR3 is TGTGCCAGCAGCTTAAAGGGACAGGTCAGCCAAAAACTGTTTTTT. The gene calls are TRBV5-6 and TRBJ1-4, with 8 positions matching TRBD1. The CDR3 has 15 residues. The trim removed 2 bases at V and 9 bases at J, leaving 9 bases unmatched. CDR1 is SGHDT, CDR2 YYEEEE, per germline. Using reference TRBV5-6 and TRBJ1-4 for the parts outside the CDR3, the full variable domain is DAGVTQSPTHLIKTRGQQVTLRCSPKSGHDTVSWYQQALGQGPQFIFQYYEEEERQRGNFPDRFSGHQFPNYSSELNVNALLLGDSALYLCASSLKGQVSQKLFFGSGTQLSVL.

The rearrangement links TRBV19 to TRBJ2-7; perhaps TRBD1 as D (5 bases). The CDR3 covers 15 residues. Germline V gene lookup returns CDR1 LNHDA and CDR2 SQIVND (reference sequence). Trimming removed 5 bases at V and 2 bases at J, with 16 bases between. CDR3 DNA sequence: TGTGCCAGTAGTCCCGCGAGCGCAGGGACCTACGAGCAGTACTTC. Its translation: CASSPASAGTYEQYF.

This chain joins TRBV5-1 and TRBJ1-3; 7 nucleotides align to TRBD1. Per germline, CDR1 SGHRS and CDR2 YFSETQ. This CDR3 is built from 17 residues. V gave up 0 bases and J gave up 3 bases; unmatched junction bases: 9. As DNA, the CDR3 is TGCGCCAGCAGCTTGGACCCTCAGGGGGGATATGGAAACACCATATATTTT. It translates to CASSLDPQGGYGNTIYF.

This sequence joins TRBV7-2 and TRBJ2-7, with a weak D call TRBD1 (5 bases). From germline, CDR1 is SGHTA and CDR2 FQGNSA. Trimming removed 1 base from V and 3 bases from J, with 13 bases in between. This CDR3 is built from 15 residues. Written as DNA, the CDR3 is TGTGCCAGCAGCTTAGTGAGGAAGGGGCTCTACGAGCAGTACTTC. This codes for CASSLVRKGLYEQYF.

The V call is TRBV29-1, the J call TRBJ2-1; D gene uncertain. CDR1 is SQVTM, CDR2 ANQGSEA, per germline. Trimming took 2 bases from V and 9 from J, leaving 11 bases between them. CDR3 size: 12 residues. The DNA for the CDR3 is TGCAGCGTTGAACCCCACACAAGTGAGCAGTTCTTC. Translating it yields CSVEPHTSEQFF.

The rearrangement joins TRBV6-6 to TRBJ1-5, with D possibly TRBD1 on 6 matching bases. CDR1 MNHNY and CDR2 SVGAGI come from the germline V gene (reference sequence). The CDR3 runs 14 residues. V was clipped by 6 bases and J by 7 bases, with 16 bases between them. The CDR3 spells CASRWTDLGQPQHF. Here the CDR3 DNA reads TGTGCCAGCAGATGGACAGACTTGGGGCAGCCCCAGCATTTT.